This is a list of T cell receptor beta chains from one sample in a study of blood T cells in healthy people across ages. TCRdb fed the 5' RACE reads into MiXCR, producing one record per CDR3 protein. The table lists some 850,000 distinct CDR3 sequences, more than 25% of them singletons, with over 2.5% in the top ten. The same sample was also used in a study of T cells of mothers and their children.

The sample taken for sequencing was blood. These receptor sequences come from a boy under 18 in good health. Both conserved end residues are part of each CDR3. Each record gives: clone size, D gene, J gene, V gene, CDR3 DNA, CDR3 protein. D genes are given only for firm matches. For some rows the clone size is stated as once, few or many, or as a class when expanded; others skip it.

abundance: NA; d_gene: NA; j_gene: TRBJ1-2; v_gene: TRBV12-3/TRBV12-4; CDR3nt: TGTGCCAGCAGCCGTGGGAGAAATGGCTACACCTTC; CDR3aa: CASSRGRNGYTF
abundance: NA; d_gene: TRBD2; j_gene: TRBJ2-7; v_gene: TRBV4-2; CDR3nt: TGTGCCAGCAGCCAAGATGGGGGGGGCTCCTACGAGCAGTACTTC; CDR3aa: CASSQDGGGSYEQYF
abundance: few; d_gene: NA; j_gene: TRBJ1-1; v_gene: TRBV7-2; CDR3nt: TGTGCCAGCAGCGTTACAGGGTTCGGGAAGGAAGCTTTCTTT; CDR3aa: CASSVTGFGKEAFF
abundance: NA; d_gene: NA; j_gene: TRBJ2-3; v_gene: TRBV6-5; CDR3nt: TGTGCCAGCAGGTCGGGGCTTAGCACAGATACGCAGTATTTT; CDR3aa: CASRSGLSTDTQYF
abundance: NA; d_gene: TRBD1; j_gene: TRBJ1-2; v_gene: TRBV29-1; CDR3nt: TGCAGCGCAGGACAGGGGGAAGCGGGGGGCTACACCTTC; CDR3aa: CSAGQGEAGGYTF
abundance: NA; d_gene: NA; j_gene: TRBJ2-3; v_gene: TRBV9; CDR3nt: TGTGCCAGCGGGGCGGGGGATACGCAGTATTTT; CDR3aa: CASGAGDTQYF
abundance: NA; d_gene: TRBD2; j_gene: TRBJ2-3; v_gene: TRBV29-1; CDR3nt: TGCAGCGTTGAACCCGAGGGACTAAAGCAGTATTTT; CDR3aa: CSVEPEGLKQYF
abundance: few; d_gene: NA; j_gene: TRBJ2-2; v_gene: TRBV18; CDR3nt: TGTGCCAGCTCACCCCTAGAAGGGAGCACCGGGGAGCTGTTTTTT; CDR3aa: CASSPLEGSTGELFF
abundance: NA; d_gene: NA; j_gene: TRBJ1-4; v_gene: TRBV5-1; CDR3nt: TGCGCCAGCAGCTTGTTTGGGGCTCCTGAAGAAAAACTGTTTTTT; CDR3aa: CASSLFGAPEEKLFF
abundance: NA; d_gene: TRBD1; j_gene: TRBJ1-2; v_gene: TRBV20-1; CDR3nt: TGCAGTGCTAGTCTGACAGGGACCTACAACTATGGCTACACCTTC; CDR3aa: CSASLTGTYNYGYTF
abundance: few; d_gene: NA; j_gene: TRBJ2-3; v_gene: TRBV12-3/TRBV12-4; CDR3nt: TGTGCCAGCAGCGCGTCGGGGGCGTTTAGGTCCGGCACAGATACGCAGTATTTT; CDR3aa: CASSASGAFRSGTDTQYF
abundance: NA; d_gene: NA; j_gene: TRBJ1-4; v_gene: TRBV7-9; CDR3nt: TGTGCCAGCAGCTCTGCAGTTGATGCAACTAATGAAAAACTGTTTTTT; CDR3aa: CASSSAVDATNEKLFF
abundance: NA; d_gene: NA; j_gene: TRBJ1-2; v_gene: TRBV28; CDR3nt: TGTGCTAGCACCCCCTACAGTCTAGGGGGCTACACCTTC; CDR3aa: CASTPYSLGGYTF
abundance: NA; d_gene: TRBD1; j_gene: TRBJ2-2; v_gene: TRBV2; CDR3nt: TGTGCCAGCAGCGCGGACAGGGAGGACACCGGGGAGCTGTTTTTT; CDR3aa: CASSADREDTGELFF
abundance: few; d_gene: NA; j_gene: TRBJ1-1; v_gene: TRBV10-3; CDR3nt: TGTGCCAGCAGGGCAGAGACTGAAGCTTTCTTT; CDR3aa: CASRAETEAFF
abundance: NA; d_gene: NA; j_gene: TRBJ1-1; v_gene: TRBV5-1; CDR3nt: TGCGCCAGCAGCCCTTTATTAGGGGGATTTGAAGCTTTCTTT; CDR3aa: CASSPLLGGFEAFF
abundance: few; d_gene: NA; j_gene: TRBJ2-3; v_gene: TRBV6-5; CDR3nt: TGTGCCAGCAGTTACGAGGGGCAAGACACAGATACGCAGTATTTT; CDR3aa: CASSYEGQDTDTQYF
abundance: few; d_gene: NA; j_gene: TRBJ2-2; v_gene: TRBV30; CDR3nt: TGTGCCTGGAGTGCAACTAGAGCCGGGGAGCTGTTTTTT; CDR3aa: CAWSATRAGELFF
abundance: NA; d_gene: NA; j_gene: TRBJ2-1; v_gene: TRBV3-1; CDR3nt: TGTGCCAGCGGACCAAATAGGTATGAGCAGTTCTTC; CDR3aa: CASGPNRYEQFF
abundance: NA; d_gene: TRBD2; j_gene: TRBJ2-3; v_gene: TRBV20-1; CDR3nt: TGCAGTGCTAGCCAACTGAGGGCTAGCGGGAGGTATACGCAGTATTTT; CDR3aa: CSASQLRASGRYTQYF
abundance: few; d_gene: TRBD1; j_gene: TRBJ2-4; v_gene: TRBV4-1; CDR3nt: TGCGCCAGCAGCAATTTGACAGGGGGCGGCAAAAACATTCAGTACTTC; CDR3aa: CASSNLTGGGKNIQYF
abundance: few; d_gene: NA; j_gene: TRBJ2-5; v_gene: TRBV28; CDR3nt: TGTGCCAGTGAGGGGGGCGGCCCAGAGACCCAGTACTTC; CDR3aa: CASEGGGPETQYF
abundance: NA; d_gene: NA; j_gene: TRBJ1-1; v_gene: TRBV29-1; CDR3nt: TGCAGTACCGCCCTGAACACTGAAGCTTTCTTT; CDR3aa: CSTALNTEAFF
abundance: few; d_gene: NA; j_gene: TRBJ2-1; v_gene: TRBV29-1; CDR3nt: TGCAGCGTTGAAGACGACAGCTCCTACAATGAGCAGTTCTTC; CDR3aa: CSVEDDSSYNEQFF